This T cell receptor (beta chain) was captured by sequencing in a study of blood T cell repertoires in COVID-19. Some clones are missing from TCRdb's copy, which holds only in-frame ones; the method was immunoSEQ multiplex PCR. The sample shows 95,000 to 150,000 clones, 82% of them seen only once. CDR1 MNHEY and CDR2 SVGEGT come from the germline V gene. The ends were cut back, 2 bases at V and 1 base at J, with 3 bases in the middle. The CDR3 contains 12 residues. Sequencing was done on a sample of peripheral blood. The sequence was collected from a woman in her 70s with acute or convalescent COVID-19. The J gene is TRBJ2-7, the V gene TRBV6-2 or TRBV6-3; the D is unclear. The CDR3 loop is CASSYPSYEQYF. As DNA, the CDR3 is TGTGCCAGCAGTTACCCGTCCTACGAGCAGTACTTC.